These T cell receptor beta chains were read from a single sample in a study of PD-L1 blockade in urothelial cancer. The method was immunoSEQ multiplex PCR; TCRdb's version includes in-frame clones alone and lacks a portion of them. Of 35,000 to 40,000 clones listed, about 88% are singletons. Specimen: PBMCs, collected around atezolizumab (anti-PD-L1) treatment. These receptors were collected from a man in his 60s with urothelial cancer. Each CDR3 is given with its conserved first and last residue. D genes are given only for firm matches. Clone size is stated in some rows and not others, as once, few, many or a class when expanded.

CDR3: CASSLAQTGSDEQYF; DNA: TGCGCCAGCAGCTTGGCCCAGACAGGGTCAGACGAGCAGTACTTC; D: TRBD1; V: TRBV5-1; size: once; J: TRBJ2-7
CDR3: CASSSPVNTEAFF; DNA: TGCGCCAGCAGCTCCCCGGTGAACACTGAAGCTTTCTTT; D: -; V: TRBV5-1; size: -; J: TRBJ1-1
CDR3: CASSLRQGAGTEAFF; DNA: TGCGCCAGCAGCTTACGACAGGGGGCGGGAACTGAAGCTTTCTTT; D: TRBD1; V: TRBV5-1; size: -; J: TRBJ1-1
CDR3: CASGTGDTDTQYF; DNA: TGTGCCAGCGGAACAGGGGACACAGATACGCAGTATTTT; D: TRBD1; V: TRBV6-6; size: -; J: TRBJ2-3
CDR3: CASSMSGTGGYTF; DNA: TGTGCCAGTAGTATGTCCGGGACAGGTGGCTACACCTTC; D: TRBD1; V: TRBV19; size: -; J: TRBJ1-2
CDR3: CASSPLGTQYF; DNA: TGTGCCAGCAGCCCTCTAGGGACCCAGTACTTC; D: -; V: TRBV6-6; size: -; J: TRBJ2-5
CDR3: CASSLVDRGPGELFF; DNA: TGTGCCAGCAGCTTGGTTGACAGGGGGCCCGGGGAGCTGTTTTTT; D: TRBD1; V: TRBV5-6; size: -; J: TRBJ2-2
CDR3: CASTTSGGYNEQFF; DNA: TGTGCCAGTACGACCTCGGGGGGTTACAATGAGCAGTTCTTC; D: TRBD2; V: TRBV27; size: -; J: TRBJ2-1
CDR3: CASSLSQGIYYEQYF; DNA: TGTGCCAGCAGCTTAAGTCAGGGTATATACTACGAGCAGTACTTC; D: -; V: TRBV11-2; size: -; J: TRBJ2-7
CDR3: CASSEDQGETQYF; DNA: TGTGCCAGTAGTGAAGATCAGGGAGAGACCCAGTACTTC; D: -; V: TRBV19; size: -; J: TRBJ2-5
CDR3: CASSWKQTGGMLLGYTF; DNA: TGTGCCAGCAGCTGGAAGCAGACAGGGGGCATGCTTCTTGGCTACACCTTC; D: TRBD1; V: TRBV5-5; size: -; J: TRBJ1-2
CDR3: CASSPNLGNQPQHF; DNA: TGTGCCAGCAGCCCTAATCTTGGCAATCAGCCCCAGCATTTT; D: -; V: TRBV7-2; size: -; J: TRBJ1-5
CDR3: CASSLVWGGEGYTF; DNA: TGTGCCAGCAGCTTGGTTTGGGGGGGCGAGGGCTACACCTTC; D: -; V: TRBV5-6; size: medium-sized; J: TRBJ1-2
CDR3: CASSDRASGYNEQFF; DNA: TGCGCCAGCAGTGATAGGGCTAGCGGCTACAATGAGCAGTTCTTC; D: TRBD2; V: TRBV10-1; size: -; J: TRBJ2-1
CDR3: CAWSVGQGNQPQHF; DNA: TGTGCCTGGAGTGTAGGACAGGGTAATCAGCCCCAGCATTTT; D: TRBD1; V: TRBV30; size: -; J: TRBJ1-5
CDR3: CASSQGTGFNEKLFF; DNA: TGTGCCAGCAGCCAAGGGACAGGGTTTAATGAAAAACTGTTTTTT; D: TRBD1; V: TRBV14; size: -; J: TRBJ1-4
CDR3: CASSNTRQGNYGYTF; DNA: TGTGCCAGTAGTAACACCAGACAAGGAAACTATGGCTACACCTTC; D: -; V: TRBV19; size: -; J: TRBJ1-2
CDR3: CASSEGRYEQYF; DNA: TGCGCCAGCAGTGAGGGCCGTTACGAGCAGTACTTC; D: -; V: TRBV10-1; size: -; J: TRBJ2-7
CDR3: CAWSPSAVITDTQYF; DNA: TGTGCCTGGAGTCCGTCAGCGGTAATCACAGATACGCAGTATTTT; D: -; V: TRBV30; size: -; J: TRBJ2-3
CDR3: CASSLVDTSGFRTDTQYF; DNA: TGTGCCAGCAGCTTAGTTGACACTAGCGGGTTCCGCACAGATACGCAGTATTTT; D: TRBD2; V: TRBV7-6; size: -; J: TRBJ2-3
CDR3: CSAELTGTQYF; DNA: TGCAGTGCAGAGCTTACCGGGACCCAGTACTTC; D: -; V: TRBV20-1; size: -; J: TRBJ2-5
CDR3: CASSQVGGTNYGYTF; DNA: TGTGCCAGCAGCCAAGTGGGGGGGACTAACTATGGCTACACCTTC; D: -; V: TRBV4-2; size: -; J: TRBJ1-2
CDR3: CSVEDPILRRGRNMNTEAFF; DNA: TGCAGCGTTGAAGATCCTATCCTAAGGAGGGGGCGCAATATGAACACTGAAGCTTTCTTT; D: TRBD1; V: TRBV29-1; size: -; J: TRBJ1-1
CDR3: CASSPYPAGGLRDTQYF; DNA: TGTGCCAGCTCACCATATCCAGCGGGGGGGCTTAGAGATACGCAGTATTTT; D: TRBD2; V: TRBV18; size: -; J: TRBJ2-3
CDR3: CASSLGLAEGTDTQYF; DNA: TGTGCCAGCAGCTTAGGACTAGCGGAGGGCACAGATACGCAGTATTTT; D: TRBD2; V: TRBV7-9; size: -; J: TRBJ2-3
CDR3: CASREGGSNEKLFF; DNA: TGTGCCAGCAGAGAGGGGGGGTCTAATGAAAAACTGTTTTTT; D: -; V: TRBV6-5; size: -; J: TRBJ1-4
CDR3: CASSLDLGFWDGYTF; DNA: TGTGCCAGCAGCTTAGATCTGGGCTTTTGGGATGGCTACACCTTC; D: -; V: TRBV7-2; size: -; J: TRBJ1-2
CDR3: CASRFTGTATNEKLFF; DNA: TGCGCCAGCAGATTTACCGGGACAGCAACTAATGAAAAACTGTTTTTT; D: TRBD1; V: TRBV5-1; size: -; J: TRBJ1-4
CDR3: CASARGGHGYTF; DNA: TGTGCCAGCGCCCGCGGGGGCCATGGCTACACCTTC; D: -; V: TRBV2; size: -; J: TRBJ1-2
CDR3: CASSHGPGTEAFF; DNA: TGTGCCAGCAGCCACGGGCCGGGAACTGAAGCTTTCTTT; D: -; V: TRBV4-2; size: -; J: TRBJ1-1
CDR3: CASSRTGTGDYEQYF; DNA: TGCGCCAGCAGCCGAACCGGGACAGGGGACTACGAGCAGTACTTC; D: TRBD1; V: TRBV4-1; size: -; J: TRBJ2-7
CDR3: CASSTTGNQPQHF; DNA: TGTGCCAGTAGTACTACAGGGAATCAGCCCCAGCATTTT; D: -; V: TRBV19; size: -; J: TRBJ1-5
CDR3: CAGTFPFDGRAWGVF; DNA: TGTGCCGGGACCTTTCCGTTCGACGGGAGGGCCTGGGGGGTCTTC; D: TRBD2; V: TRBV30; size: -; J: TRBJ2-1
CDR3: CASSRDVASTDTQYF; DNA: TGCGCCAGCAGCCGGGATGTGGCTAGCACAGATACGCAGTATTTT; D: -; V: TRBV5-1; size: -; J: TRBJ2-3
CDR3: CASSPVRAYGYTF; DNA: TGTGCCAGCAGCCCCGTCCGAGCCTATGGCTACACCTTC; D: -; V: TRBV7-2; size: once; J: TRBJ1-2
CDR3: CASSPPGRSSYNSPLHF; DNA: TGCGCCAGCAGCCCACCGGGGAGGAGCTCCTATAATTCACCCCTCCACTTT; D: -; V: TRBV4-1; size: -; J: TRBJ1-6
CDR3: CASSPRDRGLNTEAFF; DNA: TGTGCCAGCAGCCCACGGGACAGGGGATTGAACACTGAAGCTTTCTTT; D: TRBD1; V: TRBV7-2; size: -; J: TRBJ1-1
CDR3: CASSVLQGVVETQYF; DNA: TGTGCCAGCAGCGTCTTACAGGGAGTGGTAGAGACCCAGTACTTC; D: -; V: TRBV9; size: once; J: TRBJ2-5
CDR3: CASSLDRGSSYGYTF; DNA: TGCGCCAGCAGCTTGGATCGGGGTTCGAGTTATGGCTACACCTTC; D: -; V: TRBV5-1; size: -; J: TRBJ1-2
CDR3: CASSLVGGGSYEQYF; DNA: TGTGCCAGCAGCTTGGTCGGGGGAGGGTCCTACGAGCAGTACTTC; D: TRBD2; V: TRBV5-4; size: -; J: TRBJ2-7
CDR3: CAWTKQGAGTEAFF; DNA: TGTGCCTGGACCAAACAGGGGGCGGGTACTGAAGCTTTCTTT; D: TRBD1; V: TRBV30; size: -; J: TRBJ1-1
CDR3: CASRPSTGNTEAFF; DNA: TGCGCCAGCAGACCGTCCACAGGGAACACTGAAGCTTTCTTT; D: -; V: TRBV5-1; size: -; J: TRBJ1-1
CDR3: CASSLTRDYGYTF; DNA: TGTGCCAGCAGCTTAACCCGGGACTATGGCTACACCTTC; D: -; V: TRBV11-2; size: once; J: TRBJ1-2